This TCR beta chain appears in the sequencing data of a study of blood T cells in healthy people across ages. The use of a sample-barcoded 5' primer and a J-beta primer mix characterized a second PCR of about 7 to 12 cycles. Using its own MiXCR run on the 5' RACE reads, TCRdb lists one record per CDR3 protein. Of under 1,100,000 distinct CDR3 sequences in the sample, 20% to 25% are singletons; the top ten hold less than 0.75%. This clonotype was found many times. V dropped 4 bases and J dropped 8 bases, with 13 bases sitting between them. This CDR3 is 14 amino acids long. Germline-derived CDR1 and CDR2 are KGHDR and SFDVKD. No fewer than 5.5 micrograms of total RNA were isolated from every sample. The sample was also reused in another study, on T cells of mothers and their children. From that report: Detection yielded no persistent microchimeric T cell clones.

The V call is TRBV24-1, the J call TRBJ1-4; tentatively, D is TRBD1 (6 bases). The sequence came from a girl aged 2-10 years in good health. The sample comprised blood. CDR3 sequence reads: CATSDRGQTEKLFF. The CDR3, as DNA: TGTGCCACCAGTGACCGCGGACAGACAGAAAAACTGTTTTTT.